This is a list of T cell receptor beta chains from one sample in a study of blood T cells in healthy people across ages. TCRdb reanalysed the 5' RACE reads using MiXCR and keeps one entry per CDR3 protein. The table has 1.5 million to 2 million distinct CDR3 sequences, 39% seen once. Sequencing was carried out using blood. These TCRs come from a human donor in good health. Both conserved end residues are part of each CDR3. Fields, in order: J gene, V gene, clone size, D gene, CDR3 DNA, CDR3 protein. D genes are given only for firm matches. Not all rows give a size; the values are once, few, many and, for expanded clones, a class.

TRBJ2-7	TRBV27	few	NA	TGTGCCAGCAGTTTTGGCGGGGTTAGCTCCTACGAGCAGTACTTC	CASSFGGVSSYEQYF
TRBJ2-7	TRBV20-1	NA	NA	TGCAGTGCTAGACACTATAGTAACGAGCAGTACTTC	CSARHYSNEQYF
TRBJ2-7	TRBV9	few	NA	TGTGCCAGCAGCCTTGACCCCTACACGTACGAGCAGTACTTC	CASSLDPYTYEQYF
TRBJ1-4	TRBV5-1	NA	NA	TGCGCCAGCAGCTTGAACCATGCAACTAATGAAAAACTGTTTTTT	CASSLNHATNEKLFF
TRBJ1-1	TRBV9	NA	NA	TGTGCCAGCAGCACTTCCGGGACTACCTATACTGAAGCTTTCTTT	CASSTSGTTYTEAFF
TRBJ1-1	TRBV7-2	many	NA	TGTGCCAGCAGCGGGCAGGGGCCTGGTACTGAAGCTTTCTTT	CASSGQGPGTEAFF
TRBJ1-1	TRBV5-1	few	NA	TGCGCCAGCAGCCGGGACGGCATGAACACTGAAGCTTTCTTT	CASSRDGMNTEAFF
TRBJ2-1	TRBV29-1	few	TRBD2	TGCAGCGTATCGACTAGCACCGACTCCTACAATGAGCAGTTCTTC	CSVSTSTDSYNEQFF
TRBJ1-2	TRBV2	NA	NA	TGTGCCAGCAGTGAGGAGAAGAGTTTTGGGGATGGCTACACCTTC	CASSEEKSFGDGYTF
TRBJ2-7	TRBV28	few	NA	TGTGCCAGCAAAATTGGGGGTACCATCGAGCAGTACTTC	CASKIGGTIEQYF
TRBJ2-1	TRBV28	NA	TRBD2	TGTGCCAGCAACGGGAGGGGATCCGAGCAGTTCTTC	CASNGRGSEQFF
TRBJ2-3	TRBV6-5	NA	TRBD1	TGTGCCAGCAGGGCCACGACAGGGGGTCGCACAGATACGCAGTATTTT	CASRATTGGRTDTQYF
TRBJ2-7	TRBV20-1	few	NA	TGCAGTGCTAGCGAAGGACAGTACTACGAGCAGTACTTC	CSASEGQYYEQYF
TRBJ1-5	TRBV6-5	NA	TRBD1	TGTGCCAGCAGTTACTCGGGACAGGGACGAGGTCAGCCCCAGCATTTT	CASSYSGQGRGQPQHF
TRBJ2-5	TRBV5-6	many	NA	TGTGCCAGCAGCCAAGGACTGCTAGAGACCCAGTACTTC	CASSQGLLETQYF
TRBJ2-1	TRBV20-1	NA	TRBD2	TGCAGTGCTCCTGGACTAGCGGGGGGCCAAGAGACCCAGTTCTTC	CSAPGLAGGQETQFF
TRBJ2-4	TRBV12-5	NA	TRBD1	TGTGCTAGTGGTTTGGTCATGGACAGGGCGGAAAACATTCAGTACTTC	CASGLVMDRAENIQYF
TRBJ2-5	TRBV6-5	NA	TRBD2	TGTGCCAGCAGTTACACCGATGCGGGCGGGGGATCGGAGACCCAGTACTTC	CASSYTDAGGGSETQYF
TRBJ2-1	TRBV12-3/TRBV12-4	NA	TRBD2	TGTGCCAGCAGTTTAACCACTAGCGGGGGGTGGGGTGAGCAGTTCTTC	CASSLTTSGGWGEQFF
TRBJ1-2	TRBV10-2	NA	NA	TGCGCCAGCACCCCGATGGCGGGCTCCAACTATGGCTACACCTTC	CASTPMAGSNYGYTF
TRBJ1-2	TRBV6-6	NA	NA	TGTGCCAGCAGCCCTAACTGGATGAGGGAGAACTATGGCTACACCTTC	CASSPNWMRENYGYTF
TRBJ2-2	TRBV7-9	once	NA	TGTGCCAGCAGCTCGGTTACAGGGTCCGGGGAGCTGTTTTTT	CASSSVTGSGELFF
TRBJ2-3	TRBV11-1	few	NA	TGTGCCAGCAGCTTACGGGTTGCCCTCACAGATACGCAGTATTTT	CASSLRVALTDTQYF
TRBJ2-5	TRBV6-6	NA	TRBD2	TGTGCCAGCAGTTACCGACTAGCATCGGAGACCCAGTACTTC	CASSYRLASETQYF
TRBJ1-2	TRBV4-2	few	NA	TGTGCCAGCAGCCGCGGGAGGGATCGGTCCTATGGCTACACCTTC	CASSRGRDRSYGYTF
TRBJ2-4	TRBV15	NA	TRBD2	TGTGCCACCAGCCCGGGTCTAGCGGGGGGGATAGCCAAAAACATTCAGTACTTC	CATSPGLAGGIAKNIQYF
TRBJ2-5	TRBV6-2/TRBV6-3	few	TRBD1	TGTGCCAGCAGGCCTATCGACAGGGAAGAGACCCAGTACTTC	CASRPIDREETQYF
TRBJ2-1	TRBV20-1	few	TRBD1	TGCAGTGCTCTACCCGGGACAGCGTTCTACAATGAGCAGTTCTTC	CSALPGTAFYNEQFF
TRBJ2-7	TRBV20-1	NA	TRBD1	TGCAGTGCTAGGGGGGACAGGGGTCATTACGAGCAGTACTTC	CSARGDRGHYEQYF
TRBJ1-2	TRBV4-3	many	NA	TGCGCCAGCAGCCCGCCGGGCAGGAGGGGCTACACCTTC	CASSPPGRRGYTF
TRBJ1-2	TRBV7-2	once	TRBD1	TGTGCCAGCAGCTTAGGGACAGGAAATATTTATGGCTACACCTTC	CASSLGTGNIYGYTF
TRBJ2-2	TRBV2	NA	NA	TGTGCCAGCCTAACGGGTGCGGGGGAGCTGTTTTTT	CASLTGAGELFF
TRBJ1-4	TRBV10-3	NA	NA	TGTGCCATCAGCCCTGGACCAGGAGGGGAAGAAAAACTGTTTTTT	CAISPGPGGEEKLFF
TRBJ2-5	TRBV29-1	NA	TRBD1	TGCAGCGTCGTAACACAGGGGTTTGCAGAGACCCAGTACTTC	CSVVTQGFAETQYF
TRBJ1-4	TRBV6-5	few	TRBD1	TGTGTCAGCAGCTTAAGGGACAGGGGGCTGCGGGGCCTGTTTTTT	CVSSLRDRGLRGLFF
TRBJ1-1	TRBV7-2	NA	NA	TGTGCCAGCAGCTTAGATCCCAGGGACACTGAAGCTTTCTTT	CASSLDPRDTEAFF
TRBJ2-3	TRBV6-2/TRBV6-3	NA	NA	TGTGCCAGCAGTTACCTTTTGGATACGCAGTATTTT	CASSYLLDTQYF
TRBJ1-5	TRBV7-2	many	TRBD1	TGTGCCAGCAGCTACAGGGGGAATCAGCCCCAGCATTTT	CASSYRGNQPQHF
TRBJ2-3	TRBV4-3	few	TRBD2	TGCGCCAGCAGCCAACTTTGGGTGACTAGCGATCCCACAGATACGCAGTATTTT	CASSQLWVTSDPTDTQYF
TRBJ2-6	TRBV11-2	NA	TRBD2	TGTGCCGGCAGCTTCCAGAGGTTTACCGGGGGGTCGGGGGCCAACGTCCTGACTTTC	CAGSFQRFTGGSGANVLTF